The rows below give T cell receptor beta chains drawn from one sample of a study of blood T cell repertoires in COVID-19. Profiled with immunoSEQ multiplex PCR; TCRdb holds only in-frame clones, not every one. The sample comprises around 380,000 clones, around 87% of which are singletons, and approximately 1.2% rests with the top ten. Sequencing used PBMCs or T cells enriched from blood (not recorded which). Receptors originate from a man in his thirties or forties who had recovered from COVID-19. The conserved cysteine and the conserved F or W are not part of the CDR3 here. The size field is filled for only some rows; it gives once, few, many or a size class.

J: TRBJ1-1; size: NA; V: TRBV6-5; CDR3: ASRRLENLDTEAF
J: TRBJ2-2; size: NA; V: TRBV23-1; CDR3: ASNDRGNTGELF
J: TRBJ2-1; size: NA; V: TRBV10-1; CDR3: ASSDQDREGEQF
J: TRBJ1-5; size: NA; V: TRBV7-9; CDR3: ASSSAGNGQPQH
J: TRBJ2-2; size: NA; V: TRBV6-1; CDR3: ASSEAGSNTGELF
J: TRBJ2-1; size: NA; V: TRBV5-1; CDR3: ASSLLWATSGEQF
J: TRBJ1-4; size: NA; V: TRBV25-1; CDR3: ASTLGQGAEKLF
J: TRBJ1-2; size: NA; V: TRBV4-1; CDR3: ASSQVSSGGYT
J: TRBJ1-6; size: NA; V: TRBV3-1/TRBV3-2; CDR3: ASSGTGNNSPLH
J: TRBJ1-6; size: NA; V: TRBV9; CDR3: ASSAGQGYNSPLH
J: TRBJ1-5; size: NA; V: TRBV12-3/TRBV12-4; CDR3: ASSRQGQPQH
J: TRBJ1-5; size: NA; V: TRBV4-2; CDR3: ASSQGQGSYQPQH
J: TRBJ1-2; size: NA; V: TRBV9; CDR3: ASSVAGREGYGYT
J: TRBJ1-1; size: once; V: TRBV3-1/TRBV3-2; CDR3: ASSQHTQGTEAF
J: TRBJ1-5; size: NA; V: TRBV6-2/TRBV6-3; CDR3: ASSWTGGDQPQH
J: TRBJ2-2; size: NA; V: TRBV19; CDR3: ASRGTGVTGELF
J: TRBJ1-1; size: NA; V: TRBV10-3; CDR3: AISESYQAAEAF
J: TRBJ1-5; size: NA; V: TRBV5-5; CDR3: ASSQDGGLGQPQH
J: TRBJ1-2; size: NA; V: TRBV6-5; CDR3: ASRRTGVYGYT
J: TRBJ2-5; size: NA; V: TRBV25-1; CDR3: AARGAGVQETQY
J: TRBJ1-2; size: NA; V: TRBV6-5; CDR3: ASSYYRSWGHGYT
J: TRBJ1-1; size: NA; V: TRBV7-8; CDR3: ATGQGLLTEAF
J: TRBJ1-6; size: NA; V: TRBV2; CDR3: ASSDTRAYNSPLH
J: TRBJ1-6; size: once; V: TRBV3-1/TRBV3-2; CDR3: ASAPRGRGLYSPLH
J: TRBJ1-1; size: NA; V: TRBV20-1; CDR3: SLQVGEAF
J: TRBJ2-7; size: NA; V: TRBV21-1; CDR3: ASLPAAGLRAYEQY
J: TRBJ1-6; size: once; V: TRBV5-6; CDR3: ASSFQGTLTSPLH
J: TRBJ1-2; size: NA; V: TRBV3-1/TRBV3-2; CDR3: ASSQGSTGIYGYT
J: TRBJ2-3; size: NA; V: TRBV5-4; CDR3: ASSLGGLAGVSGDTQY
J: TRBJ1-1; size: NA; V: TRBV30; CDR3: AWSFSGVGEAF
J: TRBJ1-5; size: NA; V: TRBV4-1; CDR3: ASSQDIAGGEGNQPQH
J: TRBJ2-3; size: NA; V: TRBV5-6; CDR3: ASSLGIKASGDTDTQY
J: TRBJ2-3; size: NA; V: TRBV5-1; CDR3: ASSPVSGGTDTQY
J: TRBJ2-1; size: NA; V: TRBV7-9; CDR3: ASSFDIEWDEQF
J: TRBJ1-2; size: NA; V: TRBV7-8; CDR3: ASRKTGTGDYGYT
J: TRBJ1-2; size: NA; V: TRBV28; CDR3: ASSPFLRGSNYGYT
J: TRBJ1-2; size: NA; V: TRBV9; CDR3: ASSAPSDRTHDYGYT
J: TRBJ1-5; size: NA; V: TRBV20-1; CDR3: SAIDTGGNQPQH
J: TRBJ2-1; size: NA; V: TRBV10-1; CDR3: ASSPGLTEQF
J: TRBJ1-3; size: once; V: TRBV18; CDR3: ASSPQRQTSGNTIY
J: TRBJ1-1; size: NA; V: TRBV27; CDR3: ASSRREDRGFVNTEAF